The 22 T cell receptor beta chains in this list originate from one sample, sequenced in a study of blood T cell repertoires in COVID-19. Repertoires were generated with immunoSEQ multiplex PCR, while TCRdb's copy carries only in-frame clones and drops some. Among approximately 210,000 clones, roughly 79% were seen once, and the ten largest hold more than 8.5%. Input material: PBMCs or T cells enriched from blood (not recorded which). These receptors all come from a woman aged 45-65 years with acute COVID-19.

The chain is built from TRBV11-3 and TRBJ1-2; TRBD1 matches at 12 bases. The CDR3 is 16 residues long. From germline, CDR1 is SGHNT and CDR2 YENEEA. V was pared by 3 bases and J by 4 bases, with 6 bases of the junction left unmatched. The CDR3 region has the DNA TGTGCCAGCAGCTTCCACCCGGGACAGGGGGCCTATGGCTACACCTTC. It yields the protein CASSFHPGQGAYGYTF.

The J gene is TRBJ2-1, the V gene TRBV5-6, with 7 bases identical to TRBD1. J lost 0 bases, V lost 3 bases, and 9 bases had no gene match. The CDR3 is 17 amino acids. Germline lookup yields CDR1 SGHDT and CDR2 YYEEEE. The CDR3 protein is CASSSTGTESSYNEQFF. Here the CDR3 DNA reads TGTGCCAGCAGCTCGACCGGGACAGAGAGCTCCTACAATGAGCAGTTCTTC.

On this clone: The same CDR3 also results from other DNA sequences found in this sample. The CDR3 nucleotides are TGTGCCAGCAGCTTAGGACAGATTAGCAATCAGCCCCAGCATTTT. Translating gives CASSLGQISNQPQHF. V gene TRBV7-9 combines with J gene TRBJ1-5; D might be TRBD1 (5 bases). CDR1 and CDR2 (germline): SEHNR, FQNEAQ (reference sequence). V lost 1 base and J lost 0, with 7 bases in between. The CDR3 is made up of 15 amino acids. The whole variable domain, filled in from reference TRBV7-9 and TRBJ1-5, reads DTGVSQNPRHKITKRGQNVTFRCDPISEHNRLYWYRQTLGQGPEFLTYFQNEAQLEKSRLLSDRFSAERPKGSFSTLEIQRTEQGDSAMYLCASSLGQISNQPQHFGDGTRLSIL.

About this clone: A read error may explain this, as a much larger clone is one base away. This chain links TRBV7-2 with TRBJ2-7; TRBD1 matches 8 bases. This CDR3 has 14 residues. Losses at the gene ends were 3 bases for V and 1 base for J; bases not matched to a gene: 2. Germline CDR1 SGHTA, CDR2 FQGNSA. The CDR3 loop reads CASSFRDRSYEQYF. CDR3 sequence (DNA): TGTGCCAGCAGCTTCCGGGACAGGTCCTACGAGCAGTACTTC.

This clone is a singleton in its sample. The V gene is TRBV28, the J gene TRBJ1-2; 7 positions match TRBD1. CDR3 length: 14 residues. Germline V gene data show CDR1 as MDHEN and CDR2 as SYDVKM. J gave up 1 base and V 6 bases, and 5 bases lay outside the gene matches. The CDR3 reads CASRRQGVNYGYTF. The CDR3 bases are TGTGCCAGCAGACGACAGGGTGTTAACTATGGCTACACCTTC.

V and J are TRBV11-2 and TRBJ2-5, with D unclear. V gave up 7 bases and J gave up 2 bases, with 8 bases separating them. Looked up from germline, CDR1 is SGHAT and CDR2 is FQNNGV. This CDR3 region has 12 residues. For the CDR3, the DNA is TGTGCCAGCACCACATCGCAAGAGACCCAGTACTTC. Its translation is CASTTSQETQYF.

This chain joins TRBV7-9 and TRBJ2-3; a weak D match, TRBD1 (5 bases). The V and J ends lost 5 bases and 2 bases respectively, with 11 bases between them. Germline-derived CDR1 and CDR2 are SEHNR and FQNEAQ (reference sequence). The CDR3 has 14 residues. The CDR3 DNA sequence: TGTGCCAGCAGCCTTGACAGCCCCACAGATACGCAGTATTTT. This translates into CASSLDSPTDTQYF.

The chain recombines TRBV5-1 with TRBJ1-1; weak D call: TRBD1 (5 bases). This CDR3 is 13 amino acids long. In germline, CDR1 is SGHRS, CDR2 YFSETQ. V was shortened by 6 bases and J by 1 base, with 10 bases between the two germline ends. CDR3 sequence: CASKHQGNTEAFF. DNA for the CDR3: TGCGCCAGCAAACACCAGGGGAACACTGAAGCTTTCTTT.

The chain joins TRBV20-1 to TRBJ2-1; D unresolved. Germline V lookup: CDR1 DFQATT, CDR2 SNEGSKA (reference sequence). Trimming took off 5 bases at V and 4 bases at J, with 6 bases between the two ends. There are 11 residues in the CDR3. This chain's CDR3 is CSAAEYNEQFF. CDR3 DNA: TGCAGTGCTGCAGAATACAATGAGCAGTTCTTC.

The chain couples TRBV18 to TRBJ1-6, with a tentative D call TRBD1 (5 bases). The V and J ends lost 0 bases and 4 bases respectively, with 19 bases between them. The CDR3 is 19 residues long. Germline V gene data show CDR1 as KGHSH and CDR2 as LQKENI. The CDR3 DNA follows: TGTGCCAGCTCACCACCTTCAGGAGGCGGCCGGGGGTATAATTCACCCCTCCACTTT. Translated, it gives CASSPPSGGGRGYNSPLHF.

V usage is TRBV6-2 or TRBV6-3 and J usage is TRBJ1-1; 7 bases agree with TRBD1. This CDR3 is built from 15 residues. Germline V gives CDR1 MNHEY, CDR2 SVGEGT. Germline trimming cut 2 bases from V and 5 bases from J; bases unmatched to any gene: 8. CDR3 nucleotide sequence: TGTGCCAGCAGTTACACAGCGACAGGGCGGACTGAAGCTTTCTTT. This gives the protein CASSYTATGRTEAFF.

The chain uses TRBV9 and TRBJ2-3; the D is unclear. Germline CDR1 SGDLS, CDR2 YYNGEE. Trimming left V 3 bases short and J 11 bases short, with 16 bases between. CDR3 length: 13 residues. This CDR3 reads CASSANDFHLQYF. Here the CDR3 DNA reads TGTGCCAGCAGCGCCAATGACTTTCACCTGCAGTATTTT.

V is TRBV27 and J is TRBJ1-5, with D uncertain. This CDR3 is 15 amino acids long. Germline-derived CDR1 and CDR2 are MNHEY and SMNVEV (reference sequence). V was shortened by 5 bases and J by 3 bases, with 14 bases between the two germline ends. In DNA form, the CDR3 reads TGTGCCAGCAGTCGGGTCCCGGGGAACAATCAGCCCCAGCATTTT. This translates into CASSRVPGNNQPQHF.

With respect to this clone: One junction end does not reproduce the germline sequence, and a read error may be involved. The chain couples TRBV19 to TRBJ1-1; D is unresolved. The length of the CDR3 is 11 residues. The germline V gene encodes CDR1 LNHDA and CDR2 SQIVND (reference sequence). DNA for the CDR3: TGTGCCAGTAGTAGTGAAACTGATGCTTTCTTT. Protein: CASSSETDAFF.

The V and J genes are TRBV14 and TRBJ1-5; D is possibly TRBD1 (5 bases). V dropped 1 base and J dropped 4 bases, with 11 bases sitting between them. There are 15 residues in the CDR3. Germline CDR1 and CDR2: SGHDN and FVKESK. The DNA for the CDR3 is TGTGCCAGCAGCCAAGGGTGGGGGGTTAATCAGCCCCAGCATTTT. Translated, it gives CASSQGWGVNQPQHF.

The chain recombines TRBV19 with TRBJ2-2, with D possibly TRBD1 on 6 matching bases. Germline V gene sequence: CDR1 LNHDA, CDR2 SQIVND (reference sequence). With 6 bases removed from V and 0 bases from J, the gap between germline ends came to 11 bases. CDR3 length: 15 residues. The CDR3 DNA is TGTGCCAGTAGGGTCCAGGGGACGAACACCGGGGAGCTGTTTTTT. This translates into CASRVQGTNTGELFF.

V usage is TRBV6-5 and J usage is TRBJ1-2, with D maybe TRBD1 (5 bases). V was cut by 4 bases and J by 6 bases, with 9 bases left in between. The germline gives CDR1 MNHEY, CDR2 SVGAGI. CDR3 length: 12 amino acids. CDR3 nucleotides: TGTGCCAGCAGTTTGACAGCCGATGGCTACACCTTC. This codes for CASSLTADGYTF.

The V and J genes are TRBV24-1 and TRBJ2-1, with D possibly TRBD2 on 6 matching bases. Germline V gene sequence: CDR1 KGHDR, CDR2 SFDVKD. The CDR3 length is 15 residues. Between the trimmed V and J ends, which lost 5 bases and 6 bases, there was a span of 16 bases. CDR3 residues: CATSVDGSGSNEQFF. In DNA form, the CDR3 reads TGTGCCACCAGTGTGGACGGGAGTGGTTCCAATGAGCAGTTCTTC.

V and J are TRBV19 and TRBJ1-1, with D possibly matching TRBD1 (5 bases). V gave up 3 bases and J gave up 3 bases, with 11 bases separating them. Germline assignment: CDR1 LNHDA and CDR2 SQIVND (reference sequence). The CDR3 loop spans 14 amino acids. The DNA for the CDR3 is TGTGCCAGTAGTATTCCCCTCAGGGACACTGAAGCTTTCTTT. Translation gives CASSIPLRDTEAFF.

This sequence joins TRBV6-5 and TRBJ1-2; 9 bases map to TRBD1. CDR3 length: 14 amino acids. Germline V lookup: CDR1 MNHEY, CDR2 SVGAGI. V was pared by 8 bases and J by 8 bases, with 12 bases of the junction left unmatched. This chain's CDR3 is CASYLWGTGRGYTF. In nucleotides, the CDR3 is TGTGCCAGCTACCTGTGGGGGACAGGGCGAGGCTACACCTTC.

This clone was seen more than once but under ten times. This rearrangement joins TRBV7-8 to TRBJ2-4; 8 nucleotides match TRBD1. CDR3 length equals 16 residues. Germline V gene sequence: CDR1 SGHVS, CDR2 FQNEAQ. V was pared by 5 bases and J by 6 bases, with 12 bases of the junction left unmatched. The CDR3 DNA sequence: TGTGCCAGCAGCCCTACCCCCGGGACAGGACTAAACATTCAGTACTTC. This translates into CASSPTPGTGLNIQYF. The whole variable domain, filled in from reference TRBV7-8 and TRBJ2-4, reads GAGVSQSPRYKVAKRGQDVALRCDPISGHVSLFWYQQALGQGPEFLTYFQNEAQLDKSGLPSDRFFAERPEGSVSTLKIQRTQQEDSAVYLCASSPTPGTGLNIQYFGAGTRLSVL.

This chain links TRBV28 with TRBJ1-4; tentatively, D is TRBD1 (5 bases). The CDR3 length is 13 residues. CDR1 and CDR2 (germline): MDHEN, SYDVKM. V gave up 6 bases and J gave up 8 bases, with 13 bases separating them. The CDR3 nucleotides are TGTGCCAGCAGACGGCCGGGACTCGAAAAACTGTTTTTT. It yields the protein CASRRPGLEKLFF.